This T cell receptor (beta chain) appears in the sequencing data of a study of PD-1 blockade in classical Hodgkin lymphoma. Points on this clone: Its target is not known.

Time point described: cycle 4 day 1 (C4D1), after more than five weeks of nivolumab. Exposure to brentuximab vedotin varied, and each patient had relapsed following autologous stem cell transplantation. Isolation of CD4+ T cells from thawed PBMCs was performed by magnetic negative selection. Study-wide points: Lower baseline TCR diversity was reported for newly diagnosed patients than for healthy donors.

Sequencing was performed with immunoSEQ multiplex PCR; in TCRdb, only in-frame clones are kept and a portion is missing. The sample has about 2,000 clones, 85% seen once. Trimming cost V 5 bases and J 5 bases; bases outside gene matches: 10. This CDR3 contains 15 residues. Per germline, CDR1 SEHNR and CDR2 FQNEAQ (reference sequence). This chain links TRBV7-9 with TRBJ2-5, with 8 bases that match TRBD1. The sequence derives from a human donor with classical Hodgkin lymphoma. Specimen: CD4+ T cells from blood, collected before the fourth cycle of nivolumab. As DNA, the CDR3 is TGTGCCAGCAGCACCGGGACAGGCCGCCGGGAGACCCAGTACTTC. Its translation: CASSTGTGRRETQYF.